The 8 T cell receptor beta chains listed next were all sequenced from one sample in a study of cytomegalovirus exposure and HLA in healthy donors. The study ran its PCR with 60 Vbeta and 13 Jbeta primers. The assay was immunoSEQ multiplex PCR, and TCRdb's table has in-frame clones only and misses some. The sample comprises roughly 93,000 clones, more than 75% of which are singletons, and approximately 9.2% rests with the top ten. Material for sequencing was PBMCs. The receptor source for this set is a human donor in good health.

The V call is TRBV29-1, the J call TRBJ2-7; 10 bases align to TRBD1. With 6 bases clipped from V and 7 bases from J, the junction kept 9 bases outside the gene matches. The CDR3 sequence is 13 residues long. From germline, CDR1 is SQVTM and CDR2 ANQGSEA. CDR3 bases: TGCAGCGTGGACAGGGGGGACGGGGAGGAGCAGTACTTC. It codes for CSVDRGDGEEQYF.

This chain joins TRBV6-1 and TRBJ1-2; 7 bases match TRBD1. This CDR3 has 13 amino acids. Germline lookup yields CDR1 MNHNS and CDR2 SASEGT. J lost 2 bases, V lost 6 bases, and 3 bases had no gene match. The CDR3 DNA reads TGTGCCAGCAGGATACAGGGGAACTATGGCTACACCTTC. Encoded protein: CASRIQGNYGYTF.

The chain has TRBV7-6 and TRBJ2-4; 12 bases match TRBD1. CDR3 length equals 15 residues. V lost 4 bases and J lost 7; bases outside the gene matches: 5. Germline lookup yields CDR1 SGHVS and CDR2 FNYEAQ. The CDR3 DNA reads TGTGCCAGCAGCTCGGGGACAGGGGGCGCGAACATTCAGTACTTC. This translates into CASSSGTGGANIQYF.

This chain uses TRBV2 with TRBJ1-6; D is undetermined. V lost 1 base, J lost 0 bases, and 10 bases lay in between. The CDR3 spans 17 residues. The germline V gene has CDR1 SNHLY and CDR2 FYNNEI. For the CDR3, the DNA is TGTGCCAGCAGTGAAGTTGCCGCTAGCTCCTATAATTCACCCCTCCACTTT. It specifies CASSEVAASSYNSPLHF.

The chain uses TRBV15 and TRBJ1-2; TRBD1 matches 10 bases. V gave up 9 bases and J gave up 7 bases; unmatched junction bases: 8. Germline V CDR1 and CDR2: LNHNV, YYDKDF (reference sequence). The CDR3 consists of 13 residues. CDR3 in amino acids: CATGRDRGFGYTF. CDR3 in DNA: TGTGCCACTGGCCGGGACAGGGGTTTTGGCTACACCTTC.

The chain has TRBV19 and TRBJ1-2; possibly TRBD1 for D (5 bases). Germline assignment: CDR1 LNHDA and CDR2 SQIVND (reference sequence). The CDR3 runs to 18 residues. V was shortened by 5 bases and J by 6 bases, with 28 bases between the two germline ends. In DNA, the CDR3 is TGTGCCAGTAGTCCGCTGAAAGGGGCGTCTCTACGAGGACATGGCTACACCTTC. Its protein product is CASSPLKGASLRGHGYTF.

The J gene is TRBJ2-3, the V gene TRBV29-1; the D gene is possibly TRBD1 (6 bases). This CDR3 region has 13 residues. Germline assignment: CDR1 SQVTM and CDR2 ANQGSEA. Trimming took off 7 bases at V and 2 bases at J, with 13 bases between the two ends. As DNA, the CDR3 is TGCAGCGGGGACACTAGGATCACAGATACGCAGTATTTT. Protein sequence: CSGDTRITDTQYF.

This clone was seen just once. The rearrangement links TRBV5-4 to TRBJ1-6; D is unresolved. V was trimmed by 0 bases and J by 18 bases, leaving 19 bases between them. Germline lookup yields CDR1 SGHNT and CDR2 YYREEE (reference sequence). There are 14 residues in the CDR3. CDR3 sequence reads: CASSLAGVVEESHF. As DNA, the CDR3 is TGTGCCAGCAGCTTGGCCGGGGTGGTCGAAGAGAGCCACTTT.